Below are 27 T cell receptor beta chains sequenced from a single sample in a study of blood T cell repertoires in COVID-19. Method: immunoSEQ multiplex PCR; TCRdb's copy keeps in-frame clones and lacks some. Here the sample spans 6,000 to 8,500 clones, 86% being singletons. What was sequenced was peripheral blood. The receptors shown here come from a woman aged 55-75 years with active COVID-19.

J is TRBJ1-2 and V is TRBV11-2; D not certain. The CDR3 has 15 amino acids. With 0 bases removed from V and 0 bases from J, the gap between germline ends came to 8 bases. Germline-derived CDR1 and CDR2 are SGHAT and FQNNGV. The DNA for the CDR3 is TGTGCCAGCAGCTTAGAGGGTGCGGCTAACTATGGCTACACCTTC. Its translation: CASSLEGAANYGYTF.

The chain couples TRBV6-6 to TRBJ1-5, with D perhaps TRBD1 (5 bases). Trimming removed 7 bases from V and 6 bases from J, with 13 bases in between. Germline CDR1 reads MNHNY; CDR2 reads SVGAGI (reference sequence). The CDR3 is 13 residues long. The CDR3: CASTGQTGQPQHF. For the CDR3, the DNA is TGTGCCAGCACTGGTCAAACAGGTCAGCCCCAGCATTTT.

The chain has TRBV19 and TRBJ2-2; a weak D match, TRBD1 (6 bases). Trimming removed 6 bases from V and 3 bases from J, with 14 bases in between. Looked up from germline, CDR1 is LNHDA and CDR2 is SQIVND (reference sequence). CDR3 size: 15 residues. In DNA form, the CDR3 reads TGTGCCAGTAGGAAACAGGGTGGGGACACCGGGGAGCTGTTTTTT. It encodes CASRKQGGDTGELFF.

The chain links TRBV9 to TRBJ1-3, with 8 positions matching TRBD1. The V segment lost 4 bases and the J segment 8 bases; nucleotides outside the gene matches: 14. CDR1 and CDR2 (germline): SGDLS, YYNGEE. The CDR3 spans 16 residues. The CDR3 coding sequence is TGTGCCAGCAGCACTACGGACAGGGCGAGGGGGGACACCATATATTTT. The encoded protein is CASSTTDRARGDTIYF.

The CDR3 loop is CASSKADILFF. Written as DNA, the CDR3 is TGTGCCAGCAGCAAAGCGGACATCCTGTTTTTT. The rearrangement joins TRBV21-1 to TRBJ1-4; no check of the table's D call, TRBD1, against the DNA was made. TRBV21-1 is a recognized pseudogene. CDR3 length: 11 amino acids.

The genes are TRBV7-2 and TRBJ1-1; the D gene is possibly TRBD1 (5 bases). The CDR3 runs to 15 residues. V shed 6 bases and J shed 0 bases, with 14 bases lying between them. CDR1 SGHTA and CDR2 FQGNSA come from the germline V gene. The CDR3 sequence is CASRFSGGMNTEAFF. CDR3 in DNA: TGTGCCAGCAGGTTCTCGGGGGGAATGAACACTGAAGCTTTCTTT.

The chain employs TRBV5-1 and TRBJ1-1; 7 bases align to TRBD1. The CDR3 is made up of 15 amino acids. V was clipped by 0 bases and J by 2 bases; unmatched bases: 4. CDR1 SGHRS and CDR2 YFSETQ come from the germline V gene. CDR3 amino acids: CASSLERGRNTEAFF. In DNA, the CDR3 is TGCGCCAGCAGCTTGGAGAGGGGGCGAAACACTGAAGCTTTCTTT.

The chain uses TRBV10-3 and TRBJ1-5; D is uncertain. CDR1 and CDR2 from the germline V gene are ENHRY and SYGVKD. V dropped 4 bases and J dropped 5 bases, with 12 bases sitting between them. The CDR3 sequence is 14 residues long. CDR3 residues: CAISASPRDQPQHF. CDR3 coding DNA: TGTGCCATCAGTGCTAGCCCCAGAGATCAGCCCCAGCATTTT.

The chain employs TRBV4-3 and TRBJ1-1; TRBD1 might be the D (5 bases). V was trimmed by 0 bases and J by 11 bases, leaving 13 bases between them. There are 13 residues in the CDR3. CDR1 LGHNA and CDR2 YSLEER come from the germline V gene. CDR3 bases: TGCGCCAGCAGCCAAGAGGGGGGTTCTGCGGCTTTCTTT. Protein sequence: CASSQEGGSAAFF.

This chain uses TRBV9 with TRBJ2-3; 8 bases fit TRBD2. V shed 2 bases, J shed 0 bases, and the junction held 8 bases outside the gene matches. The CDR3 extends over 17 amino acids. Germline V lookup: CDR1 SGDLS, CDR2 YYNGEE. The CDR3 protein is CASSVPLAGSSTDTQYF. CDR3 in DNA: TGTGCCAGCAGCGTGCCGTTAGCGGGGTCTAGCACAGATACGCAGTATTTT.

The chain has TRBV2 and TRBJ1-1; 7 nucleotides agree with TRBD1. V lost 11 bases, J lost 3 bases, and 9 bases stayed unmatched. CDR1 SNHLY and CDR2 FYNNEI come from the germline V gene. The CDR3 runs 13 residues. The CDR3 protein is CAGGTEAHTEAFF. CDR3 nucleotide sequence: TGTGCCGGGGGGACAGAGGCCCACACTGAAGCTTTCTTT.

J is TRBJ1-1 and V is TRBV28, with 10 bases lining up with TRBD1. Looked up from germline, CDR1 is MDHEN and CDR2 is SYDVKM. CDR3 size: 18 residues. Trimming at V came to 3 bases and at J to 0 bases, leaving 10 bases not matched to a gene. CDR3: CASSFRPGTGVMNTEAFF. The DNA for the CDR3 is TGTGCCAGCAGTTTCCGCCCCGGGACAGGGGTTATGAACACTGAAGCTTTCTTT. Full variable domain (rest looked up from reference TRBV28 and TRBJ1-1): DVKVTQSSRYLVKRTGEKVFLECVQDMDHENMFWYRQDPGLGLRLIYFSYDVKMKEKGDIPEGYSVSREKKERFSLILESASTNQTSMYLCASSFRPGTGVMNTEAFFGQGTRLTVV.

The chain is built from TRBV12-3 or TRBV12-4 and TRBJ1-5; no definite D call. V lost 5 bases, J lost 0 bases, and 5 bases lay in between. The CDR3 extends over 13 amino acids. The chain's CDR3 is CASSKYSNQPQHF. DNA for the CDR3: TGTGCCAGCAGTAAATATAGCAATCAGCCCCAGCATTTT.

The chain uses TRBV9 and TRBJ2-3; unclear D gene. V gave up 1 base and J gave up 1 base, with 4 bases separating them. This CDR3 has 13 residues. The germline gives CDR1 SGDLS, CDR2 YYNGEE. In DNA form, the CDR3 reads TGTGCCAGCAGCGTATCTGGCACAGATACGCAGTATTTT. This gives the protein CASSVSGTDTQYF.

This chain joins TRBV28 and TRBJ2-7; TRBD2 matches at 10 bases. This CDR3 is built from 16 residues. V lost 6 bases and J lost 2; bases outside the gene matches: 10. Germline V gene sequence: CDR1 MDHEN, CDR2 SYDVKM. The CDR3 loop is CASRHTTSGETYEQYF. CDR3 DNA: TGTGCCAGCAGGCATACAACTAGCGGGGAGACCTACGAGCAGTACTTC.

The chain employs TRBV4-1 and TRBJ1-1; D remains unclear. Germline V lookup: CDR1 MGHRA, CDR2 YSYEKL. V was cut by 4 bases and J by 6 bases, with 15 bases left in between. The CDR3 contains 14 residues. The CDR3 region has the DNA TGCGCCAGCAGCCGGAGCGGCGATGCCGCTGAAGCTTTCTTT. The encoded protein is CASSRSGDAAEAFF.

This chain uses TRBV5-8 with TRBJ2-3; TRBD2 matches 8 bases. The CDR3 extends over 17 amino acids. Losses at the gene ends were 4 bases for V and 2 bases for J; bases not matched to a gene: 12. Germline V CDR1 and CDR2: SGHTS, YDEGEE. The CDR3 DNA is TGTGCCAGCAGCCTGGGGGTCGGGCGGGGGGCCACAGATACGCAGTATTTT. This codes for CASSLGVGRGATDTQYF.

CDR3 sequence (DNA): TGCGCCAGCAGTGAGTTCACAGGGGATCAAGCTTTCTTT. Protein: CASSEFTGDQAFF. The rearrangement joins TRBV10-2 to TRBJ1-1, with 7 bases fitting TRBD1. Germline V gene sequence: CDR1 WSHSY, CDR2 SAAADI. This CDR3 is 13 amino acids long. V was pared by 1 base and J by 9 bases, with 5 bases of the junction left unmatched.

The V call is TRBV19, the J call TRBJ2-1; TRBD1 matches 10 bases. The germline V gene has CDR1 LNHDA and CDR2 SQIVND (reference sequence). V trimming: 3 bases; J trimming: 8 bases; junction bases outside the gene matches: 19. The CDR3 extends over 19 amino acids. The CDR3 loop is CASSMQEWGKGQGFDEQFF. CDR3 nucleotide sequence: TGTGCCAGTAGTATGCAGGAGTGGGGAAAGGGACAGGGGTTCGATGAGCAGTTCTTC.

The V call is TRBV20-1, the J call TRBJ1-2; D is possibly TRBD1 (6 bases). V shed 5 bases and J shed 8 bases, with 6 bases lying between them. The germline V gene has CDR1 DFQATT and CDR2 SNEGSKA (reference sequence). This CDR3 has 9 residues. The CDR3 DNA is TGCAGTGCTGGACAGGGCTACACCTTC. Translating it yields CSAGQGYTF.

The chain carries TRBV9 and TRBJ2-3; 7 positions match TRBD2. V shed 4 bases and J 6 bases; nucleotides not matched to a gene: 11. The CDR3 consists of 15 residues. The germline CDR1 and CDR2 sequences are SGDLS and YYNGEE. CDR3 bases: TGTGCCAGCAGCCCCCGGTGGGGGGGGACCGATACGCAGTATTTT. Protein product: CASSPRWGGTDTQYF.

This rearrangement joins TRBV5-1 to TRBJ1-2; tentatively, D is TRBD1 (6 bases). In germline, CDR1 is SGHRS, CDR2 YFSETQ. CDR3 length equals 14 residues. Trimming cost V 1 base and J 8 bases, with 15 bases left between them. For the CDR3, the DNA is TGCGCCAGCAGCTTGTACGAAGGGGGAGGGGGCTACACCTTC. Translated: CASSLYEGGGGYTF.

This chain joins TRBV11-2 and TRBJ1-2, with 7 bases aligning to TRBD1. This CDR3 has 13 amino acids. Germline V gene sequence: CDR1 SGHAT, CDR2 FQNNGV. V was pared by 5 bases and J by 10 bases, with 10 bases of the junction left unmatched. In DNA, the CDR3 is TGTGCCAGCAGCCAACATCTGGGGACAGACTACACCTTC. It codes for CASSQHLGTDYTF.

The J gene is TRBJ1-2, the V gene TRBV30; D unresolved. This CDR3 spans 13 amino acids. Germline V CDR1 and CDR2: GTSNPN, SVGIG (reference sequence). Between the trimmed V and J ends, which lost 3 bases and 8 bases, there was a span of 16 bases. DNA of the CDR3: TGTGCCTGGAGCCTCACCCTGGCGGGGGGCTACACCTTC. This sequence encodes CAWSLTLAGGYTF.

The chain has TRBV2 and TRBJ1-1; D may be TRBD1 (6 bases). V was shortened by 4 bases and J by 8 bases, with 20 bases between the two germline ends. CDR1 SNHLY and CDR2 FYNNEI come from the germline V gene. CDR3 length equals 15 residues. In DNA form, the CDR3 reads TGTGCCAGCAGTGCCCTACAGGGCTCGGGTAGGGAAGCTTTCTTT. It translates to CASSALQGSGREAFF.

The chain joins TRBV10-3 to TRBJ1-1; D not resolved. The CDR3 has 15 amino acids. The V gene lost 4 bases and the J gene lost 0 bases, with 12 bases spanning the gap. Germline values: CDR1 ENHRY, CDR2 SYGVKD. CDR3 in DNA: TGTGCCATCAGTGTGGCACCAGTCATGAACACTGAAGCTTTCTTT. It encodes CAISVAPVMNTEAFF.

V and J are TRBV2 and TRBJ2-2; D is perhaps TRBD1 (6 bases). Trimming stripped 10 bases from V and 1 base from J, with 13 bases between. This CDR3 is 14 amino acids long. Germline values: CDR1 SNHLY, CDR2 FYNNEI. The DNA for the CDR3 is TGTGCCATCCGCGAGGGACAGAACACCGGGGAGCTGTTTTTT. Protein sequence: CAIREGQNTGELFF.